This T cell receptor beta chain was identified during a study of shared clonotypes between healthy human individuals (dated by TCRdb to 2019 to 2021). At the level of the whole study: A couple of women and a few men aged 18 to 49 years were included in the cohort. For each donor, CD4 naive and CD4 memory were each run on three plates, CD8 naive on two plates, and CD8 memory on one plate. To estimate repertoire size and how much clonotypes are shared between individuals, the study performed deep sequencing of blood TCR repertoires from a few healthy adults. To increase sequencing depth and limit assay-specific biases, TCR repertoire library preparation and sequencing were carried out by different laboratories using diverse techniques. Between about 0.94 and 8.9 billion PBMCs per donor were obtained by leukapheresis. Paper-wide results and their limitations: Clonotypes shared by all four sorted-subset donors showed higher generation probabilities than non-shared clonotypes. Even with the large sequencing depth, rarefaction of the sorted-subset datasets indicated that sequencing was incomplete. Pairwise subsampling indicated that sequencing depth was expected to affect the degree of clonotype sharing among donors. Across four donors, approximately 5% of naive CD4, around 3.5% of naive CD8, approximately 2.5% of memory CD4, and approximately 0.4% of memory CD8 clonotypes were shared. The genetic and exposure-history diversity represented was limited by the small number of donors. Naive subsets generally had larger estimated clonotype richness than memory subsets. Only blood was sampled, and tissue TCR repertoires likely differ from those in blood.

Using the deep immunoSEQ assay, TCR CDR3 regions were amplified from genomic DNA by multiplex PCR. Extracted genomic DNA from each cell subset was spread evenly across all wells of several immunoSEQ 96-well plates, with each plate serving as a replicate. Each replicate PCR for sorted subsets received approximately 200 ng genomic DNA, equal to roughly 29,000 T cell genomes. Purified libraries were measured with a Qubit 3.0 fluorometer, size-checked on a Bioanalyzer 2100, and measured again with the KAPA Library Quantification kit. A separate single-read 150-cycle Illumina NextSeq 550 flow cell was used to sequence each immunoSEQ 96-well plate. In the original analysis: The immunoSEQ output contained only junctional sequences without quality scores, so filtering could not match that applied to full-length reads. To assign V/J genes and CDR3, sequences were annotated against IMGT germline references using PyIR, a Python wrapper for IgBLAST v1.9. Reads were filtered out if the reads had weak V/J assignments (E-value above 1e-6), no CDR3, stop codons, out-of-frame junctions, or ambiguous translated residues. V3J clonotypes were defined as sequences sharing the same inferred V gene, J gene, and CDR3 amino acid sequence. Percentage overlap between repertoires was computed as shared unique clonotypes divided by the size of the smaller repertoire. Three approaches were used to assess repertoire richness: RTK rarefaction, the Chao1 estimator, and Recon v2.1 estimates of unobserved clonotypes. OLGA was used to compute generation probabilities for all TCRbeta clonotypes that the gDNA method yielded from a handful of donors. As stored in TCRdb, this immuneACCESS dataset retains in-frame rearrangements with V and J assigned. A fraction of the clones does not appear; measured against another copy, unresolved V genes explain less than half of the discrepancy, and the remainder lacks a known reason. V and J calls and clone size are as listed in that table; D and trimming were resolved from the DNA. The sample table contains a few million clones; only one count was recorded for approximately 95% of them. The top ten hold about 0.39% of the sample.

Healthy HIV-negative adults with no recently reported acute infections or vaccinations were included as donors. All donors were Caucasian adults living in Nashville, Tennessee, USA. Magnetic negative selection was used to enrich CD4+ T cells, after which naive cells were positively selected on CD45RA and the negative fraction became the memory subset. Blood was collected by leukapheresis, and PBMCs were isolated by Ficoll-Histopaque density gradient centrifugation and then cryopreserved in liquid nitrogen vapor phase. Analytical flow cytometry was used to check the purity and quantity of each magnetically sorted T cell population. Genomic DNA was isolated from every sorted fraction and measured by UV absorbance on a Nanodrop 2000c. Taken from the germline V gene (reference sequence), the CDR1 and CDR2 loops are LNHDA and SQIVND. V drops 4 bases and J drops 0 bases, leaving 12 bases in between. Counted from cysteine to phenylalanine, this CDR3 has 16 amino acids. Of the read, only the CDR3 DNA is kept; its 48 bases are in frame from base 1.

Details on this clone: The antigen this receptor binds is unknown. Per-base quality was not reported, and no clone a single base away is much larger than it.

The sequence came from a young man in good health. Some clones in this sample may be carry-over from other donors' samples. The chain employs TRBV19 and TRBJ1-4; the D region possibly corresponds to TRBD1 (6 bases align). What was sequenced was naive CD4+ T cells from PBMCs. In the paper's terms, the cell subset or site label means: CD45RA+ positively selected. In nucleotides, the sequence is TGTGCCAGTAGTAGTTCGGACAGAGCAACTAATGAAAAACTGTTTTTT. Translated, this is CASSSSDRATNEKLFF.